The 29 T cell receptor beta chains below were found in one sample sequenced in a study of blood T cell repertoires in COVID-19. Method: immunoSEQ multiplex PCR; TCRdb's copy keeps in-frame clones and lacks some. The data show around 140,000 clones, approximately 82% seen once. Sequenced material: peripheral blood. The receptors stem from a man in his sixties with active or convalescent COVID-19.

V is TRBV18 and J is TRBJ1-5, with 9 bases aligning to TRBD1. Losses at the gene ends were 5 bases for V and 0 bases for J; bases not matched to a gene: 5. The CDR3 has 16 amino acids. The germline gives CDR1 KGHSH, CDR2 LQKENI. CDR3 nucleotides: TGTGCCAGCTCAGGGGGGACAGGGTATAGCAATCAGCCCCAGCATTTT. Translated: CASSGGTGYSNQPQHF.

The chain employs TRBV6-5 and TRBJ2-1; 8 nucleotides agree with TRBD2. Looked up from germline, CDR1 is MNHEY and CDR2 is SVGAGI. The CDR3 consists of 14 residues. V gave up 6 bases and J gave up 7 bases; unmatched junction bases: 8. Written as DNA, the CDR3 is TGTGCCAGCAGCGTATTCGGGGGGGGAAATGAGCAGTTCTTC. Protein sequence: CASSVFGGGNEQFF.

V usage is TRBV15 and J usage is TRBJ1-3; tentative D call: TRBD1 (6 bases). The V gene lost 4 bases and the J gene lost 1 base, with 20 bases spanning the gap. Germline assignment: CDR1 LNHNV and CDR2 YYDKDF (reference sequence). The CDR3 extends over 18 amino acids. CDR3 loop: CATSKRILIGQSGNTIYF. As DNA, the CDR3 is TGTGCCACCAGCAAACGGATCCTAATCGGACAGTCTGGAAACACCATATATTTT.

The chain uses TRBV11-3 and TRBJ1-1, with D possibly matching TRBD1 (6 bases). V lost 2 bases and J 0 bases, leaving 13 bases between the germline ends. The CDR3 sequence is 16 residues long. The germline CDR1 and CDR2 sequences are SGHNT and YENEEA. This CDR3 is CASSLSPGHMNTEAFF. CDR3 DNA sequence: TGTGCCAGCAGCTTATCGCCGGGACACATGAACACTGAAGCTTTCTTT.

The rearrangement joins TRBV6-2 or TRBV6-3 to TRBJ2-1, with 12 bases matching TRBD2. The CDR3 extends over 14 amino acids. With V trimmed by 4 bases and J by 9 bases, 4 bases remained unmatched. CDR1 MNHEY and CDR2 SVGEGT come from the germline V gene. The CDR3 nucleotides read TGTGCCAGCAGTTCTAGCGGGAGGGCCGGTGAGCAGTTCTTC. It codes for CASSSSGRAGEQFF.

This chain links TRBV6-5 with TRBJ1-1; D not certain. This CDR3 is built from 16 residues. The V end lost 0 bases, the J end lost 1 base, and 12 bases lay between the germline ends. Germline V lookup: CDR1 MNHEY, CDR2 SVGAGI. CDR3 protein: CASSYSFWERNTEAFF. In DNA, the CDR3 is TGTGCCAGCAGTTACTCCTTTTGGGAGAGGAACACTGAAGCTTTCTTT.

This chain uses TRBV2 with TRBJ1-3, with D perhaps TRBD1 (6 bases). Trimming pared 4 bases from V and 0 bases from J, leaving 7 bases between. Germline V gives CDR1 SNHLY, CDR2 FYNNEI. The length of the CDR3 is 14 residues. CDR3 sequence reads: CASSVTGSGNTIYF. The CDR3 DNA sequence: TGTGCCAGCAGTGTGACAGGCTCTGGAAACACCATATATTTT. Complete variable domain (other parts from reference TRBV2 and TRBJ1-3): EPEVTQTPSHQVTQMGQEVILRCVPISNHLYFYWYRQILGQKVEFLVSFYNNEISEKSEIFDDQFSVERPDGSNFTLKIRSTKLEDSAMYFCASSVTGSGNTIYFGEGSWLTVV.

The rearrangement joins TRBV11-2 to TRBJ1-1; D is ambiguous. Per germline, CDR1 SGHAT and CDR2 FQNNGV. CDR3 length equals 13 residues. The V end was cut by 1 base, the J end by 10 bases, with 13 bases between. DNA of the CDR3: TGTGCCAGCAGCTTAGGAGGAACACTTAGAGCTTTCTTT. Its translation: CASSLGGTLRAFF.

This clone was detected only once. This chain joins TRBV6-2 or TRBV6-3 and TRBJ2-7, with 12 bases that match TRBD2. Trimming at V came to 2 bases and at J to 2 bases, leaving 7 bases not matched to a gene. This CDR3 region has 17 residues. Germline V gene sequence: CDR1 MNHEY, CDR2 SVGEGT. Here the CDR3 reads CASSYRGGLAGTYEQYV. As DNA, the CDR3 is TGTGCCAGCAGTTACAGGGGGGGACTAGCGGGTACCTACGAGCAGTACGTC.

The rearrangement uses TRBV11-2 and TRBJ2-1; 10 bases fit TRBD2. The CDR3 extends over 16 amino acids. Germline V gene data show CDR1 as SGHAT and CDR2 as FQNNGV. V dropped 1 base and J dropped 7; count of bases not matched to a gene: 7. The chain's CDR3 is CASSLAGTSVRNEQFF. DNA of the CDR3: TGTGCCAGCAGCTTAGCCGGGACTAGCGTGAGGAATGAGCAGTTCTTC.

The rearrangement joins TRBV27 to TRBJ1-1; D is perhaps TRBD1 (5 bases). Trimming left V 6 bases short and J 6 bases short, with 14 bases between. Germline V gives CDR1 MNHEY, CDR2 SMNVEV (reference sequence). The CDR3 is 13 amino acids. CDR3 protein: CASRAGGVPEAFF. CDR3 bases: TGTGCCAGCAGGGCGGGGGGGGTCCCTGAAGCTTTCTTT.

This sequence joins TRBV7-2 and TRBJ2-2, with D possibly being TRBD1 (6 bases). V was shortened by 6 bases and J by 0 bases, with 14 bases between the two germline ends. The length of the CDR3 is 16 residues. CDR1 and CDR2 from the germline V gene are SGHTA and FQGNSA. The CDR3 coding sequence is TGTGCCAGCAGGAGGTGGGGGCAGTCGAACACCGGGGAGCTGTTTTTT. It translates to CASRRWGQSNTGELFF.

Only one count was recorded for this clone. The V gene is TRBV6-2 or TRBV6-3, the J gene TRBJ2-7; 9 bases map to TRBD2. The CDR3 covers 15 residues. Unmatched junction bases numbered 5, after V lost 4 bases and J lost 1 base. CDR1 and CDR2 (germline): MNHEY, SVGEGT. The CDR3 spells CASSLAGVGSYEQYV. DNA for the CDR3: TGTGCCAGCAGTTTAGCGGGAGTCGGATCCTACGAGCAGTACGTC.

A single count supports this clone. The chain is built from TRBV19 and TRBJ2-7, with 8 bases lining up with TRBD1. From germline, CDR1 is LNHDA and CDR2 SQIVND (reference sequence). The CDR3 sequence is 14 residues long. Losses at the gene ends were 5 bases for V and 4 bases for J; bases not matched to a gene: 7. DNA of the CDR3: TGTGCCAGTAGTCCTGGACAGGGTCTATACGAGCAGTACTTC. Protein product: CASSPGQGLYEQYF.

The V call is TRBV11-2, the J call TRBJ1-2, with 7 bases matching TRBD1. The junction had 7 bases not matched to a gene; V was cut back by 4 bases and J by 5 bases. Germline lookup yields CDR1 SGHAT and CDR2 FQNNGV. This CDR3 has 14 residues. The CDR3, as DNA: TGTGCCAGCAGCTCGGACAGGACAACTTATGGCTACACCTTC. Its translation: CASSSDRTTYGYTF.

The chain recombines TRBV19 with TRBJ1-5; no definite D call. The germline V gene has CDR1 LNHDA and CDR2 SQIVND (reference sequence). Trimming took 2 bases from V and 2 from J, leaving 7 bases between them. The CDR3 runs to 14 residues. The chain's CDR3 is CASSINSGNQPQHF. CDR3 nucleotides: TGTGCCAGTAGTATAAACAGTGGCAATCAGCCCCAGCATTTT.

The chain links TRBV30 to TRBJ2-5; TRBD2 aligns across 12 bases. V gave up 7 bases and J gave up 5 bases; unmatched junction bases: 2. Germline V gene sequence: CDR1 GTSNPN, CDR2 SVGIG (reference sequence). CDR3 length: 12 amino acids. CDR3 sequence: CAYGLAGETQYF. DNA of the CDR3: TGTGCCTACGGACTAGCGGGGGAGACCCAGTACTTC.

This clone was found once. This chain uses TRBV2 with TRBJ2-5, with TRBD2 matching over 13 bases. V shed 8 bases, J shed 1 base, and the junction held 4 bases outside the gene matches. From germline, CDR1 is SNHLY and CDR2 FYNNEI. There are 15 residues in the CDR3. The CDR3 region has the DNA TGTGCCAGCGGGGGGACTAGCGGGGTCCAAGAGACCCAGTACTTC. It translates to CASGGTSGVQETQYF.

DNA of the CDR3: TGTGCCTGGGGGACTAGCGGGATTGATACGCAGTATTTT. This codes for CAWGTSGIDTQYF. The chain links TRBV30 to TRBJ2-3; 13 bases line up with TRBD2. Germline V lookup: CDR1 GTSNPN, CDR2 SVGIG (reference sequence). This CDR3 region has 13 residues. V lost 5 bases, J lost 6 bases, and 2 bases stayed unmatched.

The rearrangement uses TRBV4-3 and TRBJ1-4, with D possibly being TRBD1 (5 bases). The CDR3 sequence is 17 residues long. Germline V gene lookup returns CDR1 LGHNA and CDR2 YSLEER. Trimming removed 1 base at V and 6 bases at J, with 18 bases between. Here the CDR3 DNA reads TGCGCCAGCAGCCAAGGGTTGGGCCTGGGGCGAGATGAAAAACTGTTTTTT. As protein: CASSQGLGLGRDEKLFF.

V usage is TRBV9 and J usage is TRBJ2-2, with TRBD1 matching over 8 bases. CDR3 length: 17 residues. The junction had 8 bases not matched to a gene; V was cut back by 4 bases and J by 0 bases. Germline values: CDR1 SGDLS, CDR2 YYNGEE. CDR3 amino acids: CASSPSPGQANTGELFF. CDR3 in DNA: TGTGCCAGCAGCCCGAGCCCGGGACAGGCGAACACCGGGGAGCTGTTTTTT.

The V and J genes are TRBV11-3 and TRBJ1-1, with D unresolved. Germline CDR1 reads SGHNT; CDR2 reads YENEEA. CDR3 length: 11 amino acids. Trimming removed 5 bases from V and 8 bases from J, with 9 bases in between. This CDR3 is CASSPTGEAFF. In DNA form, the CDR3 reads TGTGCCAGCAGCCCAACGGGGGAAGCTTTCTTT.

The V and J genes are TRBV6-2 or TRBV6-3 and TRBJ1-3; D gene ambiguous. The germline CDR1 and CDR2 sequences are MNHEY and SVGEGT. The length of the CDR3 is 16 residues. Between the trimmed V and J ends, which lost 6 bases and 4 bases, there was a span of 19 bases. The CDR3 loop is CASSHPNREVGNTIYF. The CDR3 DNA reads TGTGCCAGCAGCCACCCGAACCGGGAGGTCGGAAACACCATATATTTT.

This chain links TRBV10-3 with TRBJ2-3; 9 nucleotides agree with TRBD1. CDR1 and CDR2 from the germline V gene are ENHRY and SYGVKD. V trimming: 4 bases; J trimming: 4 bases; junction bases outside the gene matches: 9. CDR3 length: 16 amino acids. The CDR3 nucleotides read TGTGCCATCAGTGTCCGGGACAGGGAATATGCAGATACGCAGTATTTT. This codes for CAISVRDREYADTQYF.

The chain is built from TRBV12-3 or TRBV12-4 and TRBJ1-2; D is ambiguous. The germline V and J ends were trimmed by 6 bases and 5 bases, with 7 bases remaining between them. There are 11 residues in the CDR3. The CDR3 loop is CASSPRYGYTF. CDR3 nucleotide sequence: TGTGCCAGCAGCCCACGGTATGGCTACACCTTC.

This clone was counted between two and nine times. V gene TRBV7-8 combines with J gene TRBJ1-2; TRBD1 agrees at 8 bases. Germline CDR1 and CDR2: SGHVS and FQNEAQ. CDR3 length: 15 residues. J gave up 4 bases and V 5 bases, and 9 bases lay outside the gene matches. CDR3 nucleotides: TGTGCCAGCAGCACAATAGACAGGGGCACCTATGGCTACACCTTC. This translates into CASSTIDRGTYGYTF. Full variable domain (outside the CDR3, taken from reference TRBV7-8 and TRBJ1-2): GAGVSQSPRYKVAKRGQDVALRCDPISGHVSLFWYQQALGQGPEFLTYFQNEAQLDKSGLPSDRFFAERPEGSVSTLKIQRTQQEDSAVYLCASSTIDRGTYGYTFGSGTRLTVV.

The V gene is TRBV2, the J gene TRBJ2-3; D remains ambiguous. V lost 2 bases, J lost 0 bases, and 9 bases lay in between. Germline values: CDR1 SNHLY, CDR2 FYNNEI. CDR3 size: 15 residues. The DNA for the CDR3 is TGTGCCAGCAGTGAAATCCGAGGCAGCACAGATACGCAGTATTTT. Its translation is CASSEIRGSTDTQYF.

This clone has only a few counts. This chain links TRBV3-1 (or the pseudogene TRBV3-2) with TRBJ1-1; a weak D match, TRBD1 (5 bases). This CDR3 contains 15 residues. Trimming cost V 6 bases and J 1 base, with 15 bases left between them. In germline, CDR1 is LGHDT, CDR2 YNNKEL (reference sequence). The CDR3 nucleotides read TGTGCCAGCAGAGGGTGGCAGGGCGAGAACACTGAAGCTTTCTTT. Residues: CASRGWQGENTEAFF.

V and J are TRBV16 and TRBJ1-2; D is undetermined. The germline gives CDR1 KGHSY, CDR2 FQNENV. V dropped 0 bases and J dropped 8 bases, with 7 bases sitting between them. The CDR3 length is 12 residues. CDR3 protein: CASSQSMRGYTF. The CDR3 region has the DNA TGTGCCAGCAGCCAATCCATGCGGGGCTACACCTTC. The whole variable domain, filled in from reference TRBV16 and TRBJ1-2, reads GEEVAQTPKHLVRGEGQKAKLYCAPIKGHSYVFWYQQVLKNEFKFLISFQNENVFDETGMPKERFSAKCLPNSPCSLEIQATKLEDSAVYFCASSQSMRGYTFGSGTRLTVV.